Following are 10 T cell receptor beta chains from one sample sequenced in a study of shared clonotypes between healthy human individuals. Data came from immunoSEQ multiplex PCR; TCRdb stores just in-frame clones and leaves some out. This sample has 2 million to 2.5 million clones, with more than 85% found just once. The sequenced material came from naive CD4+ T cells from PBMCs. Subset specified: CD45RA+ positively selected. These TCRs come from a man younger than 35 in good health. Some clones in this sample may be carry-over from other donors' samples.

V gene TRBV28 combines with J gene TRBJ1-2, with TRBD1 as a possible D gene (6 bases). Per the germline V gene, CDR1 is MDHEN and CDR2 is SYDVKM. The CDR3 spans 15 residues. V lost 7 bases to trimming and J lost 6 bases, with 21 bases between them. CDR3 DNA sequence: TGTGCCAGCACTGAACCGGGGGGGCCAAGGAATGGCTACACCTTC. Translation gives CASTEPGGPRNGYTF.

The V gene is TRBV14, the J gene TRBJ1-4; no reliable D call. V gave up 4 bases and J gave up 0 bases, with 12 bases separating them. The CDR3 contains 16 residues. Per the germline V gene, CDR1 is SGHDN and CDR2 is FVKESK. The CDR3: CASSRSPPTTNEKLFF. The CDR3 DNA is TGTGCCAGCAGCCGGTCCCCGCCTACAACTAATGAAAAACTGTTTTTT.

The rearrangement uses TRBV5-4 and TRBJ2-7, with D uncertain. Germline V lookup: CDR1 SGHNT, CDR2 YYREEE (reference sequence). The V and J ends lost 0 bases and 5 bases respectively, with 12 bases between them. The CDR3 has 14 residues. Here the CDR3 reads CASSLVGHGNEQYF. The CDR3 DNA reads TGTGCCAGCAGCTTGGTAGGGCATGGTAACGAGCAGTACTTC.

As for this clone: This specimen includes other DNA sequences encoding the same CDR3. This rearrangement joins TRBV5-1 to TRBJ2-3; D assignment may be TRBD1 or TRBD2 (6 bases each). The CDR3 sequence is 15 residues long. Looked up from germline, CDR1 is SGHRS and CDR2 is YFSETQ. V lost 1 base and J 4 bases, leaving 13 bases between the germline ends. CDR3 sequence: CASSLIVGGADTQYF. CDR3 sequence (DNA): TGCGCCAGCAGCTTGATAGTGGGGGGCGCAGATACGCAGTATTTT. Using reference TRBV5-1 and TRBJ2-3 for the parts outside the CDR3, the full variable domain is KAGVTQTPRYLIKTRGQQVTLSCSPISGHRSVSWYQQTPGQGLQFLFEYFSETQRNKGNFPGRFSGRQFSNSRSEMNVSTLELGDSALYLCASSLIVGGADTQYFGPGTRLTVL.

This clone appeared a single time. This chain connects TRBV7-9 to TRBJ1-4; tentatively, D is TRBD1 (6 bases). Germline V gene lookup returns CDR1 SEHNR and CDR2 FQNEAQ (reference sequence). V dropped 1 base and J dropped 8 bases, with 14 bases sitting between them. This CDR3 has 15 residues. The CDR3 DNA follows: TGTGCCAGCAGCTTAGGGGACACCCTAGGGGAAAAACTGTTTTTT. Protein sequence: CASSLGDTLGEKLFF. Full variable domain (missing parts from reference TRBV7-9 and TRBJ1-4): DTGVSQNPRHKITKRGQNVTFRCDPISEHNRLYWYRQTLGQGPEFLTYFQNEAQLEKSRLLSDRFSAERPKGSFSTLEIQRTEQGDSAMYLCASSLGDTLGEKLFFGSGTQLSVL.

This chain links TRBV28 with TRBJ2-7, with 11 bases that match TRBD2. The germline V gene encodes CDR1 MDHEN and CDR2 SYDVKM. V trimming: 7 bases; J trimming: 2 bases; junction bases outside the gene matches: 10. The CDR3 is made up of 16 amino acids. The chain's CDR3 is CASTPPGTSGTYEQYF. The CDR3 nucleotides are TGTGCCAGCACCCCCCCGGGGACTAGCGGAACCTACGAGCAGTACTTC. Full variable domain (rest looked up from reference TRBV28 and TRBJ2-7): DVKVTQSSRYLVKRTGEKVFLECVQDMDHENMFWYRQDPGLGLRLIYFSYDVKMKEKGDIPEGYSVSREKKERFSLILESASTNQTSMYLCASTPPGTSGTYEQYFGPGTRLTVT.

Note on this clone: Within the sample, other DNA sequences also encode this same CDR3. This sequence joins TRBV18 and TRBJ2-7, with D hard to call. The CDR3 consists of 13 residues. V was clipped by 0 bases and J by 2 bases, with 5 bases between them. Germline CDR1 reads KGHSH; CDR2 reads LQKENI. CDR3 sequence (DNA): TGTGCCAGCTCACCACCCTCGGCCTACGAGCAGTACTTC. Encoded protein: CASSPPSAYEQYF.

The chain carries TRBV7-3 and TRBJ2-3; D gene unclear. V was cut by 0 bases and J by 4 bases, with 8 bases left in between. Germline-derived CDR1 and CDR2 are SGHTA and FQGTGA. The CDR3 loop spans 14 amino acids. The DNA of the CDR3 is TGTGCCAGCAGCTTAACCCAGACGGCAGATACGCAGTATTTT. It codes for CASSLTQTADTQYF.

The chain recombines TRBV5-4 with TRBJ2-4, with D possibly matching TRBD2 (5 bases). Trimming stripped 4 bases from V and 0 bases from J, with 20 bases between. The CDR3 contains 18 residues. Germline V CDR1 and CDR2: SGHNT, YYREEE (reference sequence). As DNA, the CDR3 is TGTGCCAGCAGCGGAGGATCGGCAGGCGTACTAGCCAAAAACATTCAGTACTTC. This gives the protein CASSGGSAGVLAKNIQYF.

The CDR3 is CASSQEAGREQYF. The CDR3, as DNA: TGCGCCAGCAGCCAAGAGGCGGGAAGGGAGCAGTACTTC. The V gene is TRBV4-1, the J gene TRBJ2-5; possible D gene TRBD2, 6 bases. V dropped 0 bases and J dropped 11 bases, with 13 bases sitting between them. CDR1 is MGHRA and CDR2 is YSYEKL in the germline V gene. The CDR3 loop spans 13 amino acids.